A selection of T cell receptor beta chains follows, all from one sample in a study of T cell repertoires in cytomegalovirus infection. TCRdb reprocessed the reads via MiXCR and lists one record per CDR3 protein. The table has around 130,000 distinct CDR3 sequences, 7.5% to 9% seen once; the top ten hold roughly 9.1%. Sample: PBMCs. The receptors were sampled from a human donor in good health (CMV status not recorded). Some clones in this sample may be carry-over from other donors' samples. CDR3s include the opening cysteine and the closing phenylalanine or tryptophan. A D gene is named only where the DNA matches it firmly. Some rows mark clone size as missing; the rest say once, few, many or name a class of expanded clone.

J gene	V gene	clone size	D gene	CDR3 protein	CDR3 DNA
TRBJ1-2	TRBV30	few	TRBD1	CAWRSGGTSYTF	TGTGCCTGGAGATCAGGGGGTACGAGCTACACCTTC
TRBJ2-3	TRBV7-2	many	.	CASSSTSHTQYF	TGTGCCAGCAGCTCTACCAGCCATACGCAGTATTTT
TRBJ2-7	TRBV18	few	.	CASSQTGPTYEQYF	TGTGCCAGCTCCCAAACCGGGCCAACCTACGAGCAGTACTTC
TRBJ2-6	TRBV6-5	few	.	CASTDSVPRGANVLTF	TGTGCCAGCACGGACAGTGTGCCTCGAGGGGCCAACGTCCTGACTTTC
TRBJ1-1	TRBV9	few	.	CASSPGTEKQMNTEAFF	TGTGCCAGCAGCCCCGGGACGGAGAAACAGATGAACACTGAAGCTTTCTTT
TRBJ1-5	TRBV7-2	many	.	CASSLAGAGTSQPQHF	TGTGCCAGCAGCTTAGCTGGGGCCGGGACATCACAGCCCCAGCATTTT
TRBJ2-1	TRBV3-1	.	TRBD2	CASDDSGGYNEQFF	TGTGCCAGCGATGATAGCGGGGGCTACAATGAGCAGTTCTTC
TRBJ2-2	TRBV2	few	TRBD1	CASSANRGTGELFF	TGTGCCAGCAGTGCGAACAGGGGGACCGGGGAGCTGTTTTTT
TRBJ2-7	TRBV2	.	TRBD1	CASSHYLSRTGKTYEQYF	TGTGCCAGCAGCCACTACCTTTCACGGACAGGCAAGACCTACGAGCAGTACTTC
TRBJ2-6	TRBV5-6	many	.	CASSSRYVLTF	TGTGCCAGCAGCTCCCGATACGTCCTGACTTTC
TRBJ1-5	TRBV28	many	.	CASSSPDRSRQPQHF	TGTGCCAGCAGTTCGCCTGACAGGTCTCGTCAGCCCCAGCATTTT
TRBJ2-7	TRBV29-1	many	.	CSVEAPPGAREQYF	TGCAGCGTTGAAGCCCCTCCGGGGGCGAGGGAGCAGTACTTC
TRBJ1-2	TRBV2	many	.	CASRGYGYTF	TGTGCCAGCAGGGGGTATGGCTACACCTTC
TRBJ1-1	TRBV12-3/TRBV12-4	many	.	CASSLGVRGTEAFF	TGTGCCAGCAGTTTAGGTGTCCGGGGGACTGAAGCTTTCTTT
TRBJ1-4	TRBV2	few	.	CASSEAWGSGEKLFF	TGTGCCAGCAGTGAAGCATGGGGAAGCGGTGAAAAACTGTTTTTT
TRBJ1-2	TRBV28	.	TRBD1	CASNTGAQGLGYTF	TGTGCCAGCAACACAGGGGCGCAGGGGCTTGGCTACACCTTC
TRBJ2-7	TRBV19	many	.	CASSRRIDAYEQYF	TGTGCCAGTAGCCGGCGGATAGACGCCTACGAGCAGTACTTC
TRBJ2-7	TRBV2	.	.	CASSELAEYEQYF	TGTGCCAGCAGTGAACTGGCGGAGTACGAGCAGTACTTC
TRBJ2-2	TRBV29-1	.	.	CSVDRAENTGELFF	TGCAGCGTTGATAGGGCAGAGAACACCGGGGAGCTGTTTTTT
TRBJ2-5	TRBV7-3	many	.	CASSLSPGGPQETQYF	TGTGCCAGCAGCTTATCCCCCGGGGGACCACAAGAGACCCAGTACTTC
TRBJ2-1	TRBV14	many	.	CASSQIQSSYNEQFF	TGTGCCAGCAGCCAAATACAAAGCTCCTACAATGAGCAGTTCTTC
TRBJ2-7	TRBV20-1	.	TRBD2	CSARSIGLAGYEQYF	TGCAGTGCTAGATCTATAGGACTAGCGGGCTACGAGCAGTACTTC
TRBJ1-1	TRBV10-2	many	.	CASSESKGGAEAFF	TGCGCCAGCAGTGAGTCCAAGGGGGGCGCTGAAGCTTTCTTT
TRBJ2-7	TRBV5-1	many	.	CASSLDGRGALPSYEQYF	TGCGCCAGCAGCTTGGATGGCAGGGGGGCCCTCCCTTCCTACGAGCAGTACTTC
TRBJ2-1	TRBV2	many	TRBD1	CASSFDRVNEQFF	TGTGCCAGCAGTTTTGACAGGGTGAATGAGCAGTTCTTC
TRBJ1-1	TRBV7-6	many	.	CASRSRGGTEAFF	TGTGCCAGCAGATCTCGGGGGGGCACTGAAGCTTTCTTT
TRBJ2-3	TRBV29-1	many	.	CSVEGGTDTQYF	TGCAGCGTTGAAGGGGGTACAGATACGCAGTATTTT
TRBJ2-2	TRBV7-8	many	.	CASSHNTGELFF	TGTGCCAGCAGCCATAACACCGGGGAGCTGTTTTTT
TRBJ1-1	TRBV29-1	.	TRBD1	CSVYYRGVGTEAFF	TGCAGCGTTTACTACAGGGGAGTGGGCACTGAAGCTTTCTTT
TRBJ1-1	TRBV28	.	TRBD1	CASSLPRQGGLHTEAFF	TGTGCCAGCAGTTTGCCAAGACAGGGAGGACTGCACACTGAAGCTTTCTTT
TRBJ1-1	TRBV4-1	many	TRBD1	CASSQGQGNTEAFF	TGCGCCAGCAGCCAGGGACAGGGGAACACTGAAGCTTTCTTT
TRBJ1-1	TRBV29-1	.	.	CSVKGQRRNTEAFF	TGCAGCGTAAAAGGACAGAGGAGAAACACTGAAGCTTTCTTT
TRBJ1-2	TRBV28	.	.	CATRSAGYTF	TGTGCCACCCGTTCGGCTGGCTACACCTTC
TRBJ2-7	TRBV10-3	few	TRBD2	CAISERRGGEPGEQYF	TGTGCCATCAGTGAGAGGAGGGGAGGGGAGCCAGGAGAGCAGTACTTC
TRBJ1-4	TRBV20-1	many	.	CSARLQGTTNEKLFF	TGCAGTGCTAGGTTGCAGGGCACAACTAATGAAAAACTGTTTTTT
TRBJ1-5	TRBV12-3/TRBV12-4	many	TRBD1	CASSLGEGARIQPQHF	TGTGCCAGCAGTTTAGGGGAGGGGGCGCGGATTCAGCCCCAGCATTTT
TRBJ2-1	TRBV12-3/TRBV12-4	many	.	CASWKGEAGYNEQFF	TGTGCCAGCTGGAAGGGGGAGGCGGGGTACAATGAGCAGTTCTTC
TRBJ1-1	TRBV6-1	many	TRBD1	CASSTSGGSTEAFF	TGTGCCAGCAGTACCTCAGGGGGCTCCACTGAAGCTTTCTTT
TRBJ2-3	TRBV7-7	.	.	CASSKSGRTDTQYF	TGTGCCAGCAGTAAGTCCGGACGCACAGATACGCAGTATTTT
TRBJ2-3	TRBV7-6	many	TRBD2	CASSGIAGSTDTQYF	TGTGCCAGCAGCGGGATAGCGGGGAGCACAGATACGCAGTATTTT
TRBJ2-7	TRBV29-1	.	.	CSVGGMDYEQYF	TGCAGCGTTGGCGGTATGGACTACGAGCAGTACTTC